A selection of T cell receptor beta chains follows, all from one sample in a study of cytomegalovirus exposure and HLA in healthy donors. Using immunoSEQ multiplex PCR, the repertoire was profiled, and TCRdb retains in-frame clones only, with some absent. The repertoire includes about 140,000 clones, around 85% of them detected once, and less than 1.5% sits in the top ten. The sequenced sample was PBMCs. The source is a female donor in good health and CMV-seronegative. CDR3s include the opening cysteine and the closing phenylalanine or tryptophan. The order of the fields is V gene, J gene, CDR3 length, CDR3 protein.

>TRBV5-4|TRBJ1-1|14
CASTLGGMNTEAFF
>TRBV10-1|TRBJ2-3|15
CASSVGGSGRGTQYF
>TRBV21-1|TRBJ1-2|13
CASSKGGRNGYTF
>TRBV19|TRBJ2-1|14
CASKGLADYNEQFF
>TRBV28|TRBJ2-1|13
CASTVASYNEQFF
>TRBV28|TRBJ1-5|13
CASSRGRDQPQHF
>TRBV5-4|TRBJ2-5|13
CASSLNDSPTQYF
>TRBV13|TRBJ2-5|15
CASSLRQGRRETQYF
>TRBV27|TRBJ1-5|12
CASSLRGQPQHF
>TRBV19|TRBJ2-7|15
CASSIVAGGSYEQYF
>TRBV5-6|TRBJ2-7|14
CASSVAGTANEQYF
>TRBV4-1|TRBJ2-2|17
CASSQVRAGVRTGELFF
>TRBV9|TRBJ2-5|13
CASSADSQETQYF
>TRBV2|TRBJ2-7|12
CASSAPVDRQYF
>TRBV27|TRBJ2-1|17
CASSYSLATMIYNEQFF
>TRBV7-9|TRBJ2-7|14
CASSLVGAPYEQYF
>TRBV28|TRBJ2-2|16
CASSLWQGTNTGELFF
>TRBV10-3|TRBJ2-1|17
CAISERRLAGGPDEQFF
>TRBV5-4|TRBJ2-1|17
CASSLATGSPSNHEQFF
>TRBV4-1|TRBJ2-7|15
CASSQVGDSSYEQYF